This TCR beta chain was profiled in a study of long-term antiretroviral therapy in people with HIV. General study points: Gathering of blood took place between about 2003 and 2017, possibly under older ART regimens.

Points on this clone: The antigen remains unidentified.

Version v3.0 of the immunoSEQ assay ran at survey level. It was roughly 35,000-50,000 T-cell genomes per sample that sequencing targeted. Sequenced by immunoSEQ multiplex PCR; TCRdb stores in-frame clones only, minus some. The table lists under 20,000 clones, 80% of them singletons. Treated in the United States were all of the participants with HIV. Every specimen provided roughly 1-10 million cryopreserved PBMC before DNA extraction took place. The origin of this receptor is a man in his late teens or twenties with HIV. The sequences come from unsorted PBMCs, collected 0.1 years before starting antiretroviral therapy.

The CDR3 region has the DNA TGTGCCAGTAGTTCCGCGCCGGGGGGGATGGAGTACTTC. Protein: CASSSAPGGMEYF. This sequence joins TRBV19 and TRBJ2-7; TRBD2 matches 8 bases. The CDR3 loop spans 13 amino acids. V gave up 5 bases and J gave up 11 bases; unmatched junction bases: 11. Germline CDR1 and CDR2: LNHDA and SQIVND (reference sequence).